The 4 T cell receptor beta chains below all came from one sample that was sequenced in a study of blood T cell repertoires in COVID-19. Measured with immunoSEQ multiplex PCR; TCRdb has only the in-frame clones, and not every one. The sample carries under 250,000 clones, 65% to 90% recorded once. Specimen: peripheral blood. Source of these receptors: a man in his fifties or sixties with COVID-19, enrolled during active disease.

The J gene is TRBJ2-4, the V gene TRBV2; D remains unclear. Germline V lookup: CDR1 SNHLY, CDR2 FYNNEI. The CDR3 loop spans 11 amino acids. V was trimmed by 6 bases and J by 5 bases, leaving 5 bases between them. CDR3 in amino acids: CASSVQNIQYF. The CDR3 bases are TGTGCCAGCAGCGTCCAAAACATTCAGTACTTC.

J is TRBJ1-4 and V is TRBV9, with D unresolved. Deletions cut 0 bases from V and 0 bases from J, with 6 bases between. This CDR3 has 15 amino acids. CDR1 is SGDLS and CDR2 is YYNGEE in the germline V gene. CDR3 sequence: CASSVEPTTNEKLFF. The CDR3 region has the DNA TGTGCCAGCAGCGTAGAGCCTACAACTAATGAAAAACTGTTTTTT.

This clone turned up a few times. V gene TRBV7-8 combines with J gene TRBJ2-7; 8 bases align to TRBD1. There are 18 residues in the CDR3. Germline loops: CDR1 SGHVS, CDR2 FQNEAQ. The junction had 12 bases not matched to a gene; V was cut back by 0 bases and J by 2 bases. Here the CDR3 reads CASSLAPETGEIPYEQYF. CDR3 sequence (DNA): TGTGCCAGCAGCTTAGCCCCAGAGACAGGGGAAATCCCCTACGAGCAGTACTTC.

This sequence joins TRBV3-1 (or the pseudogene TRBV3-2) and TRBJ2-7; D is ambiguous. CDR1 LGHDT and CDR2 YNNKEL come from the germline V gene (reference sequence). The CDR3 length is 16 residues. Between the trimmed V and J ends, which lost 1 base and 2 bases, there was a span of 15 bases. The CDR3 protein is CASSQGSGAATYEQYF. CDR3 coding DNA: TGTGCCAGCAGCCAAGGTTCTGGAGCTGCTACCTACGAGCAGTACTTC.